This entry lists 17 T cell receptor beta chains sequenced from one sample in a study of T cells after yellow fever vaccination. TCRdb ran MiXCR on the 5' RACE reads and lists one entry per CDR3 protein. The table lists around 300,000 distinct CDR3 sequences, 4.1% of them singletons, with roughly 25% in the top ten. Here the sequenced sample was PBMCs, taken 5 days after the yellow fever booster vaccination. The receptors were gathered from a man aged 18 to 30 who received the YFV17D yellow fever vaccine.

This clonotype has only a few counts. V gene TRBV7-3 combines with J gene TRBJ1-6, with D maybe TRBD1 (5 bases). Germline V gives CDR1 SGHTA, CDR2 FQGTGA. The CDR3 extends over 14 amino acids. V was pared by 5 bases and J by 7 bases, with 12 bases between. CDR3 in amino acids: CASSPGRSNSPLHF. DNA of the CDR3: TGTGCCAGCAGCCCGGGACGGTCGAATTCACCCCTCCACTTT.

In this sample, this clonotype turned up a few times. The rearrangement joins TRBV20-1 to TRBJ2-7, with 9 bases fitting TRBD1. The ends lost 6 bases at V and 5 bases at J; junction bases unmatched: 17. Germline V lookup: CDR1 DFQATT, CDR2 SNEGSKA (reference sequence). This CDR3 comprises 16 residues. Here the CDR3 reads CSASPKNRDRVDEQYF. The CDR3 nucleotides are TGCAGTGCCTCACCCAAAAACCGGGACAGGGTGGACGAGCAGTACTTC.

This chain links TRBV19 with TRBJ1-1; 8 nucleotides agree with TRBD1. CDR1 and CDR2 (germline): LNHDA, SQIVND (reference sequence). The J segment lost 0 bases and the V segment lost 8 bases, leaving 5 bases of the junction unmatched. The CDR3 runs 14 residues. CDR3 DNA: TGTGCCAGTCGGACAGGGCGATTGAACACTGAAGCTTTCTTT. Translating gives CASRTGRLNTEAFF. Full variable domain (rest looked up from reference TRBV19 and TRBJ1-1): DGGITQSPKYLFRKEGQNVTLSCEQNLNHDAMYWYRQDPGQGLRLIYYSQIVNDFQKGDIAEGYSVSREKKESFPLTVTSAQKNPTAFYLCASRTGRLNTEAFFGQGTRLTVV.

This clonotype came up a few times. This rearrangement joins TRBV7-9 to TRBJ1-2; D unclear. This CDR3 is 14 amino acids long. V gave up 5 bases and J gave up 8 bases, with 18 bases separating them. Germline V gives CDR1 SEHNR, CDR2 FQNEAQ (reference sequence). The CDR3 DNA is TGTGCCAGCAGCGCGGTCAGAAGGGCCCGCGGCTACACCTTC. Protein product: CASSAVRRARGYTF.

The chain has TRBV2 and TRBJ1-2; D is perhaps TRBD1 (6 bases). This CDR3 is 14 amino acids long. The germline V gene encodes CDR1 SNHLY and CDR2 FYNNEI. The V and J ends lost 6 bases and 1 base respectively, with 12 bases between them. Here the CDR3 reads CASRQGGINYGYTF. CDR3 sequence (DNA): TGTGCCAGCAGACAAGGGGGGATTAACTATGGCTACACCTTC.

The rearrangement joins TRBV6-5 to TRBJ2-3; D tentatively fits TRBD1 or TRBD2 (5 bases each). The V gene's germline CDR1 is MNHEY and CDR2 SVGAGI. The germline V and J ends were trimmed by 5 bases and 0 bases, with 12 bases remaining between them. The CDR3 loop spans 15 amino acids. The CDR3 loop is CASSKSRDSTDTQYF. The CDR3 DNA sequence: TGTGCCAGCAGTAAATCTCGGGACAGCACAGATACGCAGTATTTT.

The V gene is TRBV9, the J gene TRBJ2-2; no definite D call. The V end was cut by 1 base, the J end by 7 bases, with 11 bases between. The germline V gene has CDR1 SGDLS and CDR2 YYNGEE. This CDR3 contains 14 residues. The CDR3 coding sequence is TGTGCCAGCAGCGTATTTGGTTCCGGCGGGGAGCTGTTTTTT. This encodes CASSVFGSGGELFF.

This clonotype came up many times. A read error may account for a junction end that differs from germline. This sequence joins TRBV3-1 and TRBJ2-7; no clear D. This CDR3 spans 13 amino acids. Germline V lookup: CDR1 LGHDT, CDR2 YNNKEL (reference sequence). CDR3 sequence reads: CASSQDLVYEQYF. CDR3 in DNA: TGCGCCAGCAGCCAAGATCTCGTCTACGAGCAGTACTTC.

V is TRBV6-6 and J is TRBJ2-7, with 7 bases identical to TRBD1. The CDR3 runs 14 residues. The junction had 5 bases not matched to a gene; V was cut back by 0 bases and J by 6 bases. The germline V gene encodes CDR1 MNHNY and CDR2 SVGAGI (reference sequence). CDR3 protein: CASSYSGQPSEQYF. The CDR3 DNA follows: TGTGCCAGCAGTTACTCGGGACAGCCATCCGAGCAGTACTTC.

This clonotype was observed a handful of times. The chain uses TRBV29-1 and TRBJ2-3; 11 bases are a match to TRBD1. CDR3 size: 15 residues. Germline loops: CDR1 SQVTM, CDR2 ANQGSEA. Trimming cost V 3 bases and J 6 bases; bases outside gene matches: 8. The CDR3 DNA reads TGCAGCGTTGATGAAGGACAGGGGGCAGAGGATACGCAGTATTTT. Its protein product is CSVDEGQGAEDTQYF.

This clonotype was seen a few times. This chain links TRBV10-3 with TRBJ2-1; 7 positions agree with TRBD1. CDR3 size: 14 residues. Germline CDR1 ENHRY, CDR2 SYGVKD. The J segment lost 6 bases and the V segment lost 10 bases, leaving 12 bases of the junction unmatched. CDR3 protein: CATHTGVFVNEQFF. The CDR3 DNA is TGTGCCACCCACACAGGGGTCTTTGTCAATGAGCAGTTCTTC.

The genes are TRBV4-3 and TRBJ1-1, with TRBD1 matching 7 bases. The V segment lost 4 bases and the J segment 0 bases; nucleotides outside the gene matches: 5. Germline values: CDR1 LGHNA, CDR2 YSLEER. CDR3 size: 15 residues. Here the CDR3 reads CASSRLTGLNTEAFF. CDR3 in DNA: TGCGCCAGCAGCCGCCTGACAGGGTTGAACACTGAAGCTTTCTTT.

This clonotype was seen a handful of times. The CDR3 region has the DNA TGCGCCAGCAGCTTGGGACTAGCGGGGGGCCTCTACAATGAGCAGTTCTTC. Amino acids: CASSLGLAGGLYNEQFF. The chain recombines TRBV5-1 with TRBJ2-1, with 13 bases identical to TRBD2. Germline CDR1 is SGHRS and CDR2 is YFSETQ. This CDR3 has 17 residues. With V trimmed by 0 bases and J by 3 bases, 3 bases remained unmatched.

The CDR3 region is CSASVKGQPQHF. In nucleotides, the CDR3 is TGCAGTGCTAGCGTAAAGGGGCAGCCCCAGCATTTT. This rearrangement joins TRBV20-1 to TRBJ1-5; D is perhaps TRBD1 (5 bases). V lost 3 bases and J 7 bases, leaving 10 bases between the germline ends. The length of the CDR3 is 12 residues. CDR1 is DFQATT and CDR2 is SNEGSKA in the germline V gene (reference sequence).

In this sample, this clonotype turned up a few times. The gene calls are TRBV6-5 and TRBJ2-7; no firm D call. CDR3 length: 12 amino acids. Trimming took 2 bases from V and 4 from J, leaving 6 bases between them. CDR1 MNHEY and CDR2 SVGAGI come from the germline V gene. In DNA, the CDR3 is TGTGCCAGCAGTTACGGACCGTACGAGCAGTACTTC. As protein: CASSYGPYEQYF.

The table lists this clonotype with a few counts. The V call is TRBV24-1, the J call TRBJ2-3, with D perhaps assigned TRBD1 or TRBD2 (5 bases each). Germline assignment: CDR1 KGHDR and CDR2 SFDVKD. This CDR3 has 15 amino acids. Trimming took off 1 base at V and 0 bases at J, with 7 bases between the two ends. The CDR3 sequence: CATSDFGDSTDTQYF. In DNA form, the CDR3 reads TGTGCCACCAGTGATTTCGGGGACAGCACAGATACGCAGTATTTT.

This clonotype was seen at least ten times. The chain uses TRBV12-3 or TRBV12-4 and TRBJ1-3; D remains ambiguous. The V end lost 5 bases, the J end lost 3 bases, and 14 bases lay between the germline ends. This CDR3 is built from 15 residues. CDR3 bases: TGTGCCAGCAGTCCCCCTCGGCGGGGTGGAAACACCATATATTTT. It translates to CASSPPRRGGNTIYF.